The clone carrying this T cell receptor (beta chain) was seen only a few times. The antigen remains unidentified. The data were obtained in a study of naive and memory T cell subsets. Study results and limitations: In CD4 and CD8 cells, diversity dropped from naive through EMRA. In naive cells, over 95% of TCR sequences were seen only once. The power law exponent of TCR abundance differed between naive and memory cells.

Germline V lookup: CDR1 SQVTM, CDR2 ANQGSEA. This CDR3 comprises 10 residues. With 4 bases removed from V and 9 bases from J, the gap between germline ends came to 8 bases. Two oligonucleotides, mixed equimolar, formed the beta constant-region primer covering TRBC1 and TRBC2. Ligated cDNA was amplified by four rounds of PCR with nested alpha and beta constant-region primers and SP2. A 12-nucleotide UMI and the SP2 primer were added to the cDNA 3' end by oligonucleotide ligation. A single record per CDR3 protein comes from TCRdb applying MiXCR to the UMI-ligation and nested PCR reads. Here the sample spans just over 80,000 distinct CDR3 sequences, 9% to 9.5% being singletons.

J is TRBJ2-3 and V is TRBV29-1; the D gene is possibly TRBD1 (6 bases). This clonotype originated in a human donor in good health. Sequencing was performed on naive CD8+ T cells from blood. The CDR3 protein is CSVVRGTQYF. The CDR3 DNA reads TGCAGCGTTGTGAGGGGGACGCAGTATTTT.